A single T cell receptor beta chain is shown here with its context. TCRdb passed the RT-PCR reads through MiXCR, listing each CDR3 protein once. The data hold 900,000 to 1,000,000 distinct CDR3 sequences, with roughly 18% observed a single time. The data stem from a study of patients and donors after allogeneic stem cell transplantation. V shed 0 bases and J shed 3 bases, with 14 bases lying between them. The germline V gene has CDR1 DFQATT and CDR2 SNEGSKA (reference sequence). The CDR3 consists of 15 residues. The material sequenced was blood, either unsorted or a sorted T cell fraction (not recorded which). The chain is built from TRBV20-1 and TRBJ1-2; maybe TRBD1 (5 bases). The clonotype comes from a human donor who was either an allogeneic HSCT recipient or a stem cell or donor lymphocyte infusion donor (not recorded which). It is not recorded whose cells these are; they may come from a transplant donor. DNA for the CDR3: TGCAGTGCTAGAGATATGTCAGGGTATGACTATGGCTACACCTTC. Amino acids: CSARDMSGYDYGYTF.